The clone carrying this T cell receptor (beta chain) was observed a few times. The sample originates from a study of blood T cell repertoires in COVID-19. As for the study in general: Researchers got acute and convalescent COVID-19 samples from the United States, Italy and Spain.

Assignments of participants to cohorts depended upon their own reported clinical history. The table came from immunoSEQ multiplex PCR; TCRdb's copy has only in-frame clones and leaves some out. The sample contains 180,000 or so clones, 65% to 85% of which appear only once. The CDR3 covers 15 residues. V dropped 5 bases and J dropped 7 bases, with 21 bases sitting between them. CDR1 and CDR2 from the germline V gene are SNHLY and FYNNEI. This receptor was taken from a woman aged 60-70 years who had recovered from COVID-19. Sequencing used PBMCs or T cells enriched from blood (not recorded which). V gene TRBV2 combines with J gene TRBJ2-7; possibly TRBD2 for D (6 bases). The CDR3 sequence: CASSQGGPVETEQYF. CDR3 nucleotide sequence: TGTGCCAGCAGTCAGGGAGGCCCCGTTGAAACAGAGCAGTACTTC.